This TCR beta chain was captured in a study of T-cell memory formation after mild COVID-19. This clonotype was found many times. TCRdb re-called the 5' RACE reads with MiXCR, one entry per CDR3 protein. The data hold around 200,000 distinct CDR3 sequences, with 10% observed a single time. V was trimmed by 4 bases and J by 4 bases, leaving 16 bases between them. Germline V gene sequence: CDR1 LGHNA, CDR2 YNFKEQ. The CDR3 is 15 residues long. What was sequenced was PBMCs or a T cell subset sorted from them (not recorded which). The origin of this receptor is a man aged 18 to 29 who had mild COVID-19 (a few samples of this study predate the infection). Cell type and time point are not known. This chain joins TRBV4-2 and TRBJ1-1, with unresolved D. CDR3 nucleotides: TGTGCCAGCAGCCCCTCGGAGGGATCGGGCACTGAAGCTTTCTTT. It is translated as CASSPSEGSGTEAFF.